A selection of T cell receptor beta chains follows, all from one sample in a study of CD8 T cells in Susac syndrome. TCRdb independently ran MiXCR on the immunoSEQ multiplex PCR reads; one entry per CDR3 protein. The data contain 150,000 to 160,000 distinct CDR3 sequences, approximately 94% of them singletons. Material: CD8+ T cells from PBMCs. The receptors come from a human donor with multiple sclerosis. CDR3s include the opening cysteine and the closing phenylalanine or tryptophan. The order of the fields is D gene, V gene, clone size, J gene, CDR3 length, CDR3 protein, CDR3 DNA. The D gene is left open where the match is weak. Part of the rows lack a size; the others show once, few, many or a class for expanded clones.

.	TRBV9	few	TRBJ1-1	14	CASSQQGPNTEAFF	TGTGCCAGCAGCCAGCAGGGGCCGAACACTGAAGCTTTCTTT
.	TRBV20-1	.	TRBJ1-1	14	CSARERESYTEAFF	TGCAGTGCTAGAGAGAGGGAATCGTACACTGAAGCTTTCTTT
.	TRBV19	.	TRBJ1-2	14	CASSSNGANYGYTF	TGTGCCAGTAGTTCTAACGGAGCTAACTATGGCTACACCTTC
TRBD1	TRBV7-9	.	TRBJ2-7	16	CASSPGPGQGVYEQYF	TGTGCCAGCAGCCCGGGACCGGGACAGGGGGTATACGAGCAGTACTTC
.	TRBV28	.	TRBJ2-7	13	CASSAGKKYEQYF	TGTGCCAGCAGTGCCGGGAAAAAATACGAGCAGTACTTC
.	TRBV9	.	TRBJ1-6	12	CASSVEGPPLHF	TGTGCCAGCAGCGTCGAGGGGCCACCCCTCCACTTT
.	TRBV28	.	TRBJ2-6	16	CASSSFRDSGANVLTF	TGTGCCAGCAGTTCATTCCGGGACTCTGGGGCCAACGTCCTGACTTTC
TRBD1	TRBV2	.	TRBJ1-1	17	CASSIPDRERANTEAFF	TGTGCCAGCAGTATACCGGACAGGGAACGGGCTAACACTGAAGCTTTCTTT
.	TRBV27	.	TRBJ1-1	12	CASSTRNTEAFF	TGTGCCAGCAGTACGCGAAACACTGAAGCTTTCTTT
TRBD1	TRBV9	.	TRBJ2-3	16	CASSPRQGAIADTQYF	TGTGCCAGCAGCCCTCGACAGGGGGCGATCGCAGATACGCAGTATTTT
.	TRBV15	.	TRBJ2-5	13	CATSSTYQETQYF	TGTGCCACCAGCAGTACCTACCAAGAGACCCAGTACTTC
.	TRBV28	.	TRBJ2-5	13	CASNSGAIGTQYF	TGTGCCAGCAACTCGGGGGCTATCGGGACCCAGTACTTC